This entry lists 21 T cell receptor beta chains sequenced from one sample in a study of blood T cell repertoires in COVID-19. TCRdb keeps only in-frame clones here, not all; method: immunoSEQ multiplex PCR. Of under 300,000 clones listed, roughly 86% were seen once; the top ten hold about 1.5%. Source material: PBMCs or T cells enriched from blood (not recorded which). The source is a woman aged 45-65 years who had recovered from COVID-19.

V is TRBV27 and J is TRBJ1-4, with D possibly matching TRBD1 (5 bases). CDR3 size: 12 residues. Germline V CDR1 and CDR2: MNHEY, SMNVEV (reference sequence). V was clipped by 7 bases and J by 6 bases, with 9 bases between them. The CDR3: CASMGRDEKLFF. CDR3 bases: TGTGCCAGCATGGGGCGAGATGAAAAACTGTTTTTT.

This clone was seen only a few times. The V call is TRBV18, the J call TRBJ1-2, with 10 bases that match TRBD1. With 3 bases clipped from V and 6 bases from J, the junction kept 7 bases outside the gene matches. Germline CDR1 is KGHSH and CDR2 is LQKENI. CDR3 length: 15 amino acids. In DNA form, the CDR3 reads TGTGCCAGCTCACCTTTTGGGACAGGGGTGGATGGCTACACCTTC. Its protein product is CASSPFGTGVDGYTF.

The gene calls are TRBV28 and TRBJ2-1; a possible D gene is TRBD1 (6 bases). The CDR3 runs to 21 residues. V was pared by 5 bases and J by 0 bases, with 29 bases between. Germline V gene lookup returns CDR1 MDHEN and CDR2 SYDVKM. CDR3 bases: TGTGCCAGCAGTCCCAGATGGACAGCTCCGAAAAAAGGATTCTCCTACAATGAGCAGTTCTTC. It encodes CASSPRWTAPKKGFSYNEQFF.

This chain uses TRBV27 with TRBJ2-2; D is ambiguous. CDR1 and CDR2 from the germline V gene are MNHEY and SMNVEV (reference sequence). Trimming pared 8 bases from V and 8 bases from J, leaving 12 bases between. This CDR3 contains 12 residues. Here the CDR3 reads CASRFWAGELFF. The CDR3 DNA follows: TGTGCCAGCCGATTCTGGGCGGGGGAGCTGTTTTTT.

The rearrangement links TRBV30 to TRBJ1-2; 8 bases align to TRBD1. Germline CDR1 is GTSNPN and CDR2 is SVGIG (reference sequence). This CDR3 has 12 residues. V was pared by 4 bases and J by 5 bases, with 3 bases of the junction left unmatched. CDR3 loop: CAWTRDRYGYTF. The CDR3 nucleotides are TGTGCCTGGACCCGGGACAGGTATGGCTACACCTTC.

This chain uses TRBV5-1 with TRBJ2-7; possible D gene TRBD1, 6 bases. Trimming shortened V by 3 bases and J by 6 bases, and 13 bases separated the two germline ends. The germline CDR1 and CDR2 sequences are SGHRS and YFSETQ. CDR3 size: 13 residues. The CDR3 region is CASSSQTGTEQYF. CDR3 coding DNA: TGCGCCAGCAGCTCCCAAACAGGGACCGAGCAGTACTTC.

This chain joins TRBV28 and TRBJ1-5, with D maybe TRBD1 (5 bases). Trimming stripped 6 bases from V and 0 bases from J, with 15 bases between. Per the germline V gene, CDR1 is MDHEN and CDR2 is SYDVKM. The length of the CDR3 is 16 residues. As DNA, the CDR3 is TGTGCCAGCAGCCTCAGGGCAGGAATTAGCAATCAGCCCCAGCATTTT. It yields the protein CASSLRAGISNQPQHF.

The J gene is TRBJ1-2, the V gene TRBV21-1; the table calls TRBD1, which could not be checked here. TRBV21-1 is deemed a pseudogene. The length of the CDR3 is 14 residues. The CDR3 reads CASSRRQGNYGYTF. CDR3 nucleotides: TGTGCCAGCAGCCGACGACAGGGGAACTATGGCTACACCTTC.

This clone was found once. The chain recombines TRBV7-9 with TRBJ2-5; D might be TRBD1 (5 bases). The V end was cut by 1 base, the J end by 2 bases, with 14 bases between. Looked up from germline, CDR1 is SEHNR and CDR2 is FQNEAQ (reference sequence). The CDR3 is made up of 16 amino acids. CDR3 protein: CASSLGFLTAQETQYF. CDR3 bases: TGTGCCAGCAGCTTAGGGTTTTTGACAGCGCAAGAGACCCAGTACTTC. The whole variable domain, filled in from reference TRBV7-9 and TRBJ2-5, reads DTGVSQNPRHKITKRGQNVTFRCDPISEHNRLYWYRQTLGQGPEFLTYFQNEAQLEKSRLLSDRFSAERPKGSFSTLEIQRTEQGDSAMYLCASSLGFLTAQETQYFGPGTRLLVL.

V usage is TRBV18 and J usage is TRBJ1-5; 9 bases fit TRBD1. The ends lost 5 bases at V and 2 bases at J; junction bases unmatched: 7. The CDR3 length is 16 residues. Looked up from germline, CDR1 is KGHSH and CDR2 is LQKENI. The CDR3: CASSATGGNGNQPQHF. CDR3 nucleotide sequence: TGTGCCAGCTCAGCTACAGGGGGCAATGGCAATCAGCCCCAGCATTTT.

This chain uses TRBV4-1 with TRBJ2-1, with D possibly matching TRBD2 (6 bases). Trimming left V 8 bases short and J 4 bases short, with 12 bases between. Germline V gives CDR1 MGHRA, CDR2 YSYEKL. The CDR3 is made up of 13 amino acids. CDR3 loop: CASSWRDYNEQFF. In DNA, the CDR3 is TGCGCCAGCTCATGGCGGGATTACAATGAGCAGTTCTTC.

V and J are TRBV2 and TRBJ1-4, with 10 bases fitting TRBD1. This CDR3 has 14 amino acids. Trimming took 10 bases from V and 4 from J; bases not matched to a gene: 6. Germline V gives CDR1 SNHLY, CDR2 FYNNEI. CDR3 sequence reads: CATGQGTNNEKLFF. As DNA, the CDR3 is TGTGCCACGGGACAGGGGACGAATAATGAAAAACTGTTTTTT. The full variable domain, with the rest looked up from reference TRBV2 and TRBJ1-4, is EPEVTQTPSHQVTQMGQEVILRCVPISNHLYFYWYRQILGQKVEFLVSFYNNEISEKSEIFDDQFSVERPDGSNFTLKIRSTKLEDSAMYFCATGQGTNNEKLFFGSGTQLSVL.

This clone turned up a few times. This chain links TRBV6-5 with TRBJ2-5, with a tentative D call TRBD2 (5 bases). The germline gives CDR1 MNHEY, CDR2 SVGAGI. The CDR3 is made up of 14 amino acids. The V end lost 8 bases, the J end lost 2 bases, and 15 bases lay between the germline ends. The CDR3 reads CASASTGGQETQYF. CDR3 coding DNA: TGTGCCAGCGCGTCTACGGGCGGGCAAGAGACCCAGTACTTC.

Comment on this clone: The same CDR3 can be traced to other DNA sequences in this sample. The chain joins TRBV5-1 to TRBJ1-1, with unresolved D. CDR3 length equals 13 residues. Trimming cost V 3 bases and J 2 bases, with 8 bases left between them. CDR1 and CDR2 from the germline V gene are SGHRS and YFSETQ. The CDR3 here is CASSSPGNTEAFF. The CDR3 nucleotides are TGCGCCAGCAGCTCCCCCGGTAACACTGAAGCTTTCTTT.

The CDR3 sequence is CASSSRQGGNQPQHF. The CDR3 nucleotides read TGTGCCAGTAGTAGCCGACAGGGGGGCAATCAGCCCCAGCATTTT. This chain connects TRBV19 to TRBJ1-5; 9 bases align to TRBD1. Germline V CDR1 and CDR2: LNHDA, SQIVND (reference sequence). The CDR3 runs to 15 residues. The V and J ends lost 4 bases and 2 bases, in that order; junction bases with no gene match: 3.

This clone was seen a single time. V and J are TRBV27 and TRBJ2-3; D unresolved. Germline V gene sequence: CDR1 MNHEY, CDR2 SMNVEV (reference sequence). This CDR3 has 13 residues. Trimming pared 7 bases from V and 4 bases from J, leaving 12 bases between. The chain's CDR3 is CASTQTLADTQYF. The CDR3 region has the DNA TGTGCCAGCACCCAAACTTTAGCAGATACGCAGTATTTT.

CDR3: CASSLVQGTYEQYF. CDR3 DNA sequence: TGTGCCAGCAGCTTAGTACAGGGGACCTACGAGCAGTACTTC. The chain couples TRBV7-8 to TRBJ2-7; 7 positions agree with TRBD1. The J segment lost 2 bases and the V segment lost 1 base, leaving 2 bases of the junction unmatched. The CDR3 extends over 14 amino acids. Germline assignment: CDR1 SGHVS and CDR2 FQNEAQ. The complete variable domain, with remaining parts taken from reference TRBV7-8 and TRBJ2-7, reads GAGVSQSPRYKVAKRGQDVALRCDPISGHVSLFWYQQALGQGPEFLTYFQNEAQLDKSGLPSDRFFAERPEGSVSTLKIQRTQQEDSAVYLCASSLVQGTYEQYFGPGTRLTVT.

The CDR3 sequence is CASRVFGGQNYGYTF. CDR3 nucleotides: TGTGCCAGCAGGGTCTTCGGGGGGCAAAACTATGGCTACACCTTC. The chain links TRBV27 to TRBJ1-2; TRBD1 might be the D (6 bases). Germline V gives CDR1 MNHEY, CDR2 SMNVEV (reference sequence). Trimming removed 6 bases from V and 2 bases from J, with 16 bases in between. The CDR3 covers 15 residues.

V gene TRBV27 combines with J gene TRBJ2-1; 12 bases are shared with TRBD2. Germline lookup yields CDR1 MNHEY and CDR2 SMNVEV (reference sequence). The V gene end was trimmed by 5 bases and the J gene end by 7 bases; junction bases not matched to a gene: 12. This CDR3 spans 17 amino acids. The CDR3 loop reads CASSRLASGREANEQFF. DNA for the CDR3: TGTGCCAGCAGTCGGCTGGCTAGCGGGAGGGAAGCAAATGAGCAGTTCTTC.

This clone is a singleton in its sample. V is TRBV27 and J is TRBJ1-1; 8 bases are shared with TRBD1. Germline V lookup: CDR1 MNHEY, CDR2 SMNVEV (reference sequence). The CDR3 has 13 amino acids. The V segment lost 10 bases and the J segment 4 bases; nucleotides outside the gene matches: 8. The CDR3 here is CATRAGGVTEAFF. CDR3 bases: TGTGCCACCCGGGCAGGGGGCGTCACTGAAGCTTTCTTT.

V usage is TRBV18 and J usage is TRBJ2-3; TRBD1 is a possible D gene (5 bases). Germline CDR1 reads KGHSH; CDR2 reads LQKENI. The CDR3 contains 14 residues. V was trimmed by 1 base and J by 3 bases, leaving 8 bases between them. The CDR3, as DNA: TGTGCCAGCTCACCACGTGCAGGGACAGATACGCAGTATTTT. It yields the protein CASSPRAGTDTQYF.